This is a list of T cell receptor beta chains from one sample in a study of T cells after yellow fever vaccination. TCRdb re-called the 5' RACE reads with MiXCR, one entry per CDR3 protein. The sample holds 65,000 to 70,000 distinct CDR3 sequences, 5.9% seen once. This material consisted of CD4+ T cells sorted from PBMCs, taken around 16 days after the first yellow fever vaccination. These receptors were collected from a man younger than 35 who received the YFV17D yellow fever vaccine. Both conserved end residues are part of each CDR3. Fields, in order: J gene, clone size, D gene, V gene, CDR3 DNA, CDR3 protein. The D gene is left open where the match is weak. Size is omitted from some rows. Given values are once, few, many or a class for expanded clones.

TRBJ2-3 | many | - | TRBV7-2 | TGTGCCAGCAGCTTAGCGCGGAGCACAGATACGCAGTATTTT | CASSLARSTDTQYF
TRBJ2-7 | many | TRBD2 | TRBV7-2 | TGTGCCAGCAGCTTCGCAGCGGGGGGTTCCTACGAGCAGTACTTC | CASSFAAGGSYEQYF
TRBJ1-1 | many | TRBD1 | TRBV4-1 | TGCGCCAGCAGCCAAGCGGACAGGGAGACTGAAGCTTTCTTT | CASSQADRETEAFF
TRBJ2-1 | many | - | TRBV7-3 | TGTGCCAGCAGCTTAGGGATCGGGTCCTACAATGAGCAGTTCTTC | CASSLGIGSYNEQFF
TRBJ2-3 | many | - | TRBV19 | TGTGCCAGTAGTGCCCCGACTAGTGGAGCAGATACGCAGTATTTT | CASSAPTSGADTQYF
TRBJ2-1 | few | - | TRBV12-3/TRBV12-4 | TGTGCCAGCAGTTTATGGGGCAATGAGCAGTTCTTC | CASSLWGNEQFF
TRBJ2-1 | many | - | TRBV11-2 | TGTGCCAGCAGCTTCCCCTATGGTGGGCAGTTCTTC | CASSFPYGGQFF
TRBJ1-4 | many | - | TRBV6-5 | TGTGCCAGCAGTTGGCTCATCGGTGAAAAACTGTTTTTT | CASSWLIGEKLFF
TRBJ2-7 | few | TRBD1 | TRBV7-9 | TGTGCCAGCAGCCAGGGACAGGGGGTCTACGAGCAGTACTTC | CASSQGQGVYEQYF
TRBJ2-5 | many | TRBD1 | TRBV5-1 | TGCGCCAGCAGCCACGGGACAGTTCACGCAGGGGAGACCCAGTACTTC | CASSHGTVHAGETQYF
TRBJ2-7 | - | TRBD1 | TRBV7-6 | TGTGCCAGCAGTCTCCAAGGGACAGGGCCCTACGAGCAGTACTTC | CASSLQGTGPYEQYF
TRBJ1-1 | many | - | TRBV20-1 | TGCAGTGCTAGAGACCCCCTACACACGATGGAAGCTTTCTTT | CSARDPLHTMEAFF
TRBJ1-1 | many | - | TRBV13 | TGTGCCAGCAGCTTATTGAGGGGCCCTGAAGCTTTCTTT | CASSLLRGPEAFF
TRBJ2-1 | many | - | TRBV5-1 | TGCGCCAGCAGCTTCGGCGGCGGCGCCTACAATGAGCAGTTCTTC | CASSFGGGAYNEQFF
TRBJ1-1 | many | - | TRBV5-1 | TGCGCCAGCAGCTTGGTTATGGGGGCCCGGAACACTGAAGCTTTCTTT | CASSLVMGARNTEAFF
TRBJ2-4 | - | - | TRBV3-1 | TGTGCCTCCAGCCAGCAGGGACCAGCGACAGCCAAAAACATTCAGTACTTC | CASSQQGPATAKNIQYF
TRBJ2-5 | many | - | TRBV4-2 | TGTGCCAGCAGCCCCGGCGAAGAAAAAGAGACCCAGTACTTC | CASSPGEEKETQYF
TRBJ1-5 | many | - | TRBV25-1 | TGTGCCAGCAGTGAAGCGCCCGGGACGCCCCAGCATTTT | CASSEAPGTPQHF
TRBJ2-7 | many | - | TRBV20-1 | TGCAGTGCTAGATCGGGACCGAACTACGAGCAGTACTTC | CSARSGPNYEQYF
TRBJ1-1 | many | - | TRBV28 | TGTGCCAGCCGTGTCGGGTATCGCACTGAAGCTTTCTTT | CASRVGYRTEAFF
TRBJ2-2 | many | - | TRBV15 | TGTGCCACCAGCAGAGGAGAGAACACCGGGGAGCTGTTTTTT | CATSRGENTGELFF
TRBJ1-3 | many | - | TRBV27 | TGTGCCAGCAGTTTATCGGGTACAGGGCCCCGCTCTGGAAACACCATATATTTT | CASSLSGTGPRSGNTIYF
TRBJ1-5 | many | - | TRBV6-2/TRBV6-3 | TGTGCCAGCAGTTACCTGGGCATATACAATCAGCCCCAGCATTTT | CASSYLGIYNQPQHF
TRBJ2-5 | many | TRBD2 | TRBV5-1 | TGCGCCAGCAGTTATAGCGGGGGAGAGACCCAGTACTTC | CASSYSGGETQYF
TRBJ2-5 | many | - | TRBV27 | TGTGCCAGCAGTTTATCCACCCACCCAAGGGAGACCCAGTACTTC | CASSLSTHPRETQYF
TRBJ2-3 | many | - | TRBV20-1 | TGCAGTGCTAGAGAAGTAGCGGTTAGCACAGATACGCAGTATTTT | CSAREVAVSTDTQYF
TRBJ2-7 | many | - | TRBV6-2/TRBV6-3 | TGTGCCAGCATCCCAATCAGGGGCAGGCCCTACGAGCAGTACTTC | CASIPIRGRPYEQYF
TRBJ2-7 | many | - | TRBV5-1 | TGCGCCAGCAGCTCCCATCACCCAACCTACGAGCAGTACTTC | CASSSHHPTYEQYF
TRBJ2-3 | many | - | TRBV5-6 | TGTGCCAGCAGCTTGAGGTATCGTGATACGCAGTATTTT | CASSLRYRDTQYF
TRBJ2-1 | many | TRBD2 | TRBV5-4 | TGTGCCAGCAGTAAGCCCCAGCGGGGGGGCCCAGTCTCCGAGCAGTTCTTC | CASSKPQRGGPVSEQFF
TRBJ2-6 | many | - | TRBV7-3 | TGTGCCAGCAGCTTTTCCGGGGCCAACGTCCTGACTTTC | CASSFSGANVLTF
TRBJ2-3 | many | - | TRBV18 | TGTGCCAGCTCACCCTTGACGGGGGCCTTGAAAGATACGCAGTATTTT | CASSPLTGALKDTQYF
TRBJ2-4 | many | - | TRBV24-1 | TGTGCCACCAGTGACCCCTCTCTAGCCAAAAACATTCAGTACTTC | CATSDPSLAKNIQYF
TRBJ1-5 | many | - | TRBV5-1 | TGCGCCAGCAGCTTGGTGGGGGGCGAAATTCAGCCCCAGCATTTT | CASSLVGGEIQPQHF
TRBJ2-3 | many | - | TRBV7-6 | TGTGCCAGCAGCGCGCGAGATACGCAGTATTTT | CASSARDTQYF
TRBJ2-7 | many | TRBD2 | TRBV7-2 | TGTGCCAGCGTCGGCGGGGGGGCCTCCGAGCAGTACTTC | CASVGGGASEQYF
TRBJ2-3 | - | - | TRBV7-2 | TGTGCCAGCCCCAACCGGGGGGCCGGTTCAGATACGCAGTATTTT | CASPNRGAGSDTQYF
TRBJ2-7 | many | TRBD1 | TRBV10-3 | TGTGCCACCGGGACAGGGGTTTACGAGCAGTACTTC | CATGTGVYEQYF
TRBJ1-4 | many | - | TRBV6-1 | TGTGCCAGCAGTGAGCGGGGGGAAAAACTGTTTTTT | CASSERGEKLFF
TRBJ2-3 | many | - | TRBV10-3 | TGTGCCACGACAGAGACTAGCACAGATACGCAGTATTTT | CATTETSTDTQYF
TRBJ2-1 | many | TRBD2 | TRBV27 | TGTGCCAGCAGTTTGGGCGGGGGGGCCACGGGCTCCTACAATGAGCAGTTCTTC | CASSLGGGATGSYNEQFF
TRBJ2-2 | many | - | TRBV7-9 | TGTGCCAGCAGCAAACCACTGGACAGCGCGAACACCGGGGAGCTGTTTTTT | CASSKPLDSANTGELFF
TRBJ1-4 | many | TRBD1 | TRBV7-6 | TGTGCCAGCAGCCCGTCGCAGGGGGCTTCGCAGGAAAAACTGTTTTTT | CASSPSQGASQEKLFF
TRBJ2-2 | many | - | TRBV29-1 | TGCAGCGCAGATACAGGAAACACCGGGGAGCTGTTTTTT | CSADTGNTGELFF
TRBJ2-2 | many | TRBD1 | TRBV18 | TGTGCCAGCTCACCATCGTATACAGGGGGTCTAGAGCTGTTTTTT | CASSPSYTGGLELFF
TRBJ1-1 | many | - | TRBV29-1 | TGCAGCGTTAGGGGAACAGGGATCATATACACTGAAGCTTTCTTT | CSVRGTGIIYTEAFF
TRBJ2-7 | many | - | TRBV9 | TGTGCCAGCAGCGTAGCCCCAGGGGACCACCCTCGTAAGCAGTACTTC | CASSVAPGDHPRKQYF
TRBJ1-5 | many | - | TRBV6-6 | TGTGCCAGCAGAATCTCCAGGAATAGCAATCAGCCCCAGCATTTT | CASRISRNSNQPQHF
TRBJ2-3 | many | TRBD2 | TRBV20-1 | TGCAGTGGGGGGGGGAACACAGATACGCAGTATTTT | CSGGGNTDTQYF
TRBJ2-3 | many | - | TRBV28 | TGTGCCAGCAGCCCTAGTGGGGGGGCCCGCCGGACAGATACGCAGTATTTT | CASSPSGGARRTDTQYF
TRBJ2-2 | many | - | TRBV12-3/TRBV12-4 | TGTGCCAGCAGTTGGGCGGGACTGGTCCTGAACACCGGGGAGCTGTTTTTT | CASSWAGLVLNTGELFF
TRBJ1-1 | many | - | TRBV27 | TGTGCCAGCAGTTTCAATGGGTTAAACACTGAAGCTTTCTTT | CASSFNGLNTEAFF
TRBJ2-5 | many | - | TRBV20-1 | TGCAGTGCTAGAGCGGAGACCCAGTACTTC | CSARAETQYF
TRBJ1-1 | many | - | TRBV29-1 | TGCAGCGTTGATTCAGGATCGAACACTGAAGCTTTCTTT | CSVDSGSNTEAFF
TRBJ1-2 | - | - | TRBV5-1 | TGCGCCAGCAGCCTGGACAGACCTCGGGATGGCTACACCTTC | CASSLDRPRDGYTF
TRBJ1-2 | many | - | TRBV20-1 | TGCAGTGCTACCCCCGGGGGCTATGGCTACACCTTC | CSATPGGYGYTF
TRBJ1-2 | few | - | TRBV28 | TGTGCCAGCATGTTGCCGGGCCCTAACTATGGCTACACCTTC | CASMLPGPNYGYTF
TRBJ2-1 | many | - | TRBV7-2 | TGTGCCAGCAGCTTGGTGAAAGGGGGGGCCTACAATGAGCAGTTCTTC | CASSLVKGGAYNEQFF
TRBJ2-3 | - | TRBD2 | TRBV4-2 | TGTGCCAGCAGCCAACTAGCGGGGGGCGACACTAGCACAGATACGCAGTATTTT | CASSQLAGGDTSTDTQYF
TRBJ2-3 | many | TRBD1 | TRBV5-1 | TGCGCCAGCAGCACGAAGCAGGGGGCAGATACGCAGTATTTT | CASSTKQGADTQYF